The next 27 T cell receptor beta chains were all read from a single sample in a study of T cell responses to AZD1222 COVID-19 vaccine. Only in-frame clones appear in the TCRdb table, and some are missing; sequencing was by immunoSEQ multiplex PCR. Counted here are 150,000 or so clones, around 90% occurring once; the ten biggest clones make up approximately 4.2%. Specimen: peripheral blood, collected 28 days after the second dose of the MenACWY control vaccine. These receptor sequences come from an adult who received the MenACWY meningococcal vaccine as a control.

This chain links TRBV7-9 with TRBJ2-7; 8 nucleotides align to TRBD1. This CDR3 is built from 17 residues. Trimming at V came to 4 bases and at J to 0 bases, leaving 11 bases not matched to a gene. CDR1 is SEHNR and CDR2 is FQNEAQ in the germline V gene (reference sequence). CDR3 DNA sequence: TGTGCCAGCAGCTCAACCCCCCCCCAGGGGGCCTCCTACGAGCAGTACTTC. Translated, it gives CASSSTPPQGASYEQYF.

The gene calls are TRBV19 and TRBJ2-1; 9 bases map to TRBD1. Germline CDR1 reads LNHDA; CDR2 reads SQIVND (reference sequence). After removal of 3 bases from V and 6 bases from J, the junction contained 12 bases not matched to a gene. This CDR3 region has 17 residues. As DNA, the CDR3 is TGTGCCAGTAGTATTCAGGGAGGGACAGGGAGAAGCAATGAGCAGTTCTTC. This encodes CASSIQGGTGRSNEQFF.

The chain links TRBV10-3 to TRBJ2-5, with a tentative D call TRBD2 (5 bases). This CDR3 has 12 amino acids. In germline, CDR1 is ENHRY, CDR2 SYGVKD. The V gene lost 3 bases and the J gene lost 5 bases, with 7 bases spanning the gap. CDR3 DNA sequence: TGTGCCATCAGTGATGGGGAGGAGACCCAGTACTTC. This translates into CAISDGEETQYF.

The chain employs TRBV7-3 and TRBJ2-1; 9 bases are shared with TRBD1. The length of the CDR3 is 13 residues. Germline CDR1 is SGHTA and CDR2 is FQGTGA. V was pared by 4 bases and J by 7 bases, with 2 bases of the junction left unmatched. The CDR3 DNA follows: TGTGCCAGCAGCTCGGACAGGGGAAATGAGCAGTTCTTC. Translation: CASSSDRGNEQFF.

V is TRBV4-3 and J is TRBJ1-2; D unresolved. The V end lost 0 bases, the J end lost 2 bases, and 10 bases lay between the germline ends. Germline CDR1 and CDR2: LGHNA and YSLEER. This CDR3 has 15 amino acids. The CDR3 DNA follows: TGCGCCAGCAGCCAAGATTCAATAGGGAACTATGGCTACACCTTC. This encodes CASSQDSIGNYGYTF.

The CDR3 DNA follows: TGTGCCAGCAGCTTCCTCTACAGTTCGAGCGGCACTGAAGCTTTCTTT. Its translation: CASSFLYSSSGTEAFF. The chain couples TRBV7-2 to TRBJ1-1; D unclear. Germline lookup yields CDR1 SGHTA and CDR2 FQGNSA. With 3 bases removed from V and 4 bases from J, the gap between germline ends came to 18 bases. CDR3 size: 16 residues.

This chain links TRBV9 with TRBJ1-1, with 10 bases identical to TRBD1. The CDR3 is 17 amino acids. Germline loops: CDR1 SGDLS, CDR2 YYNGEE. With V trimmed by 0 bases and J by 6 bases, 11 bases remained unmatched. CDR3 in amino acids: CASSVALGTGVGSEAFF. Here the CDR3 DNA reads TGTGCCAGCAGCGTAGCCCTCGGGACAGGGGTGGGGTCTGAAGCTTTCTTT.

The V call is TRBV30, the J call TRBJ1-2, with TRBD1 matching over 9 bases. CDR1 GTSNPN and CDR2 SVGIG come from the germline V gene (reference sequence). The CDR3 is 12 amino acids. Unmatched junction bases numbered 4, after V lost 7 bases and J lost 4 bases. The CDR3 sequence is CASDRGIYGYTF. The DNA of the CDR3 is TGTGCCTCTGACAGGGGGATCTATGGCTACACCTTC.

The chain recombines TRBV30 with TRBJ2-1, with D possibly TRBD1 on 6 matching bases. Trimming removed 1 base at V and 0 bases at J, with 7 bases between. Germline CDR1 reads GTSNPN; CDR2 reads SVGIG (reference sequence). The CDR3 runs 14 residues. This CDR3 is CAWSAGDSYNEQFF. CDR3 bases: TGTGCCTGGAGTGCAGGGGACTCCTACAATGAGCAGTTCTTC.

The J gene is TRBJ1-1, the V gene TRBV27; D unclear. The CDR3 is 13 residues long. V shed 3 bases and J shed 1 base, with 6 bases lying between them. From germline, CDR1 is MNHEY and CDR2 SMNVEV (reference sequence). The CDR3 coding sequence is TGTGCCAGCAGTTTTAGAGAGAACACTGAAGCTTTCTTT. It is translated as CASSFRENTEAFF.

The CDR3 DNA follows: TGCAGCGTTGTATGGTGGGCAAGCCTTTACGAGCAGTACTTC. Residues: CSVVWWASLYEQYF. J is TRBJ2-7 and V is TRBV29-1, with unresolved D. Germline values: CDR1 SQVTM, CDR2 ANQGSEA. Trimming pared 4 bases from V and 4 bases from J, leaving 17 bases between. The CDR3 is 14 amino acids.

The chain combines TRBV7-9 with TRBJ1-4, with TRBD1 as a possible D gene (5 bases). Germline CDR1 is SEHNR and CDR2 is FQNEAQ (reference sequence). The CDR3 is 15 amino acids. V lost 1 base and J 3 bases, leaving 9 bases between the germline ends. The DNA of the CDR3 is TGTGCCAGCAGCTTAGATCAGGGCTCTAATGAAAAACTGTTTTTT. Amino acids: CASSLDQGSNEKLFF. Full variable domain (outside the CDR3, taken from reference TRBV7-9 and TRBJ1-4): DTGVSQNPRHKITKRGQNVTFRCDPISEHNRLYWYRQTLGQGPEFLTYFQNEAQLEKSRLLSDRFSAERPKGSFSTLEIQRTEQGDSAMYLCASSLDQGSNEKLFFGSGTQLSVL.

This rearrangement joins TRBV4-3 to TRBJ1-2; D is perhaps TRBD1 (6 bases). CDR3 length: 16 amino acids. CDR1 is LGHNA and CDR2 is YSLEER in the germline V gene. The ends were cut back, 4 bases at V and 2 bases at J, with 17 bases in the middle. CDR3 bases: TGCGCCAGCAGCCCCGGGCCGCCAGGGGCAAACTATGGCTACACCTTC. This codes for CASSPGPPGANYGYTF.

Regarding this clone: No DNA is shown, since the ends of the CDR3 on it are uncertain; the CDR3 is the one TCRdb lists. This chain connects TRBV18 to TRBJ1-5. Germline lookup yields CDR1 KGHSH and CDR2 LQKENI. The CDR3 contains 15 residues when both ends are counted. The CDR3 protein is CASSLSGPSNQPQHF.

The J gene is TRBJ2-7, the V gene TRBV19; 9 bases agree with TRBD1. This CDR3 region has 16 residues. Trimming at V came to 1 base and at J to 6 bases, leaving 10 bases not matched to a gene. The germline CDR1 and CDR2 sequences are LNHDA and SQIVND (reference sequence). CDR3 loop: CASSIARDRAPGEQYF. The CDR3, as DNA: TGTGCCAGTAGTATAGCGCGGGACAGGGCTCCTGGCGAGCAGTACTTC.

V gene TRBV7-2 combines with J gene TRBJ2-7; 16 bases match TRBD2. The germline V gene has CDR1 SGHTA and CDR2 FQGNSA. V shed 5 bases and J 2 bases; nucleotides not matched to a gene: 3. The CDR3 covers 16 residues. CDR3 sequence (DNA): TGTGCCAGCAGCCTGGGACTAGCGGGAGGGCCCTACGAGCAGTACTTC. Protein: CASSLGLAGGPYEQYF.

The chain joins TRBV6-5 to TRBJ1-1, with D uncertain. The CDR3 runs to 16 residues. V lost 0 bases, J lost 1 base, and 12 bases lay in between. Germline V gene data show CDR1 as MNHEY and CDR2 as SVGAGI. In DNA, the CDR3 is TGTGCCAGCAGTTACTCGACGGGCCAATGGAACACTGAAGCTTTCTTT. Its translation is CASSYSTGQWNTEAFF.

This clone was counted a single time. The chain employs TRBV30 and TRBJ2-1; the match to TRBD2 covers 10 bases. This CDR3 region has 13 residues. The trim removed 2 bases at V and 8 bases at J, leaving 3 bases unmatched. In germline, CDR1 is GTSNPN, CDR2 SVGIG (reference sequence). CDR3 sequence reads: CAWSRLAGDEQFF. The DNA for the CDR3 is TGTGCCTGGAGTAGGCTAGCGGGAGATGAGCAGTTCTTC.

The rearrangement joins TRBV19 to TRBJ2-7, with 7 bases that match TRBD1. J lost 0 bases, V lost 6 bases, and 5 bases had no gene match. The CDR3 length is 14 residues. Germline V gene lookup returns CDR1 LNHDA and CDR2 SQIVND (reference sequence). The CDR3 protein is CASRETGSSYEQYF. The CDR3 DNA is TGTGCCAGTAGGGAGACAGGGAGCTCCTACGAGCAGTACTTC.

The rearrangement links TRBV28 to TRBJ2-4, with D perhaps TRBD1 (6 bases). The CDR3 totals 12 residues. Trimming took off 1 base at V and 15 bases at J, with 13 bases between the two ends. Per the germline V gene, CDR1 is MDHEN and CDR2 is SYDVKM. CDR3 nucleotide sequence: TGTGCCAGCAGTTTATCCACAGGGAACCCGTACTTC. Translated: CASSLSTGNPYF.

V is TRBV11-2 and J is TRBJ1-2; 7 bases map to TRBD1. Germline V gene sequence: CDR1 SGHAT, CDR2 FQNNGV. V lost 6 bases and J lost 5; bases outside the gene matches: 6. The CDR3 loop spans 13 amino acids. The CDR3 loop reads CASSPRDSYGYTF. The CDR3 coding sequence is TGTGCCAGCAGTCCCCGGGACAGTTATGGCTACACCTTC.

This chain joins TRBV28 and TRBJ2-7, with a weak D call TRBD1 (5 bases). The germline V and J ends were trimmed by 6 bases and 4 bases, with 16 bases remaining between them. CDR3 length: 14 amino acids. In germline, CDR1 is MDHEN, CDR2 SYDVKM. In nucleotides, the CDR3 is TGTGCCAGCAGCCTCGACAGTGCCTTATACGAGCAGTACTTC. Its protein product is CASSLDSALYEQYF.

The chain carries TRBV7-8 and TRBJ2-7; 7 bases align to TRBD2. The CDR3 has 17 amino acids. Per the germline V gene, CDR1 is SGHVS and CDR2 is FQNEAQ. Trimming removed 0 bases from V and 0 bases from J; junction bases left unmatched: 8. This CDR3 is CASSLASSGGISYEQYF. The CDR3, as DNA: TGTGCCAGCAGCTTAGCATCTAGCGGAGGGATCTCCTACGAGCAGTACTTC.

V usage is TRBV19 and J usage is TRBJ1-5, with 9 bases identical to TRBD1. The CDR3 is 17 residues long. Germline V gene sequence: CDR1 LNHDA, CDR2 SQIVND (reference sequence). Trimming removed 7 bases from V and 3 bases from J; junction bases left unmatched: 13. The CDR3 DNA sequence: TGTGCCAGTACAAGCCCTCCCGGGACAGGGTCCAATCAGCCCCAGCATTTT. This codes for CASTSPPGTGSNQPQHF.

As DNA, the CDR3 is TGTGCCAGCAGTGAACGGGGGGGCTACAATGAGCAGTTCTTC. Its translation is CASSERGGYNEQFF. This chain connects TRBV2 to TRBJ2-1, with TRBD2 identical over 8 bases. With 2 bases clipped from V and 3 bases from J, the junction kept 0 bases outside the gene matches. Germline V CDR1 and CDR2: SNHLY, FYNNEI. The CDR3 is made up of 14 amino acids.

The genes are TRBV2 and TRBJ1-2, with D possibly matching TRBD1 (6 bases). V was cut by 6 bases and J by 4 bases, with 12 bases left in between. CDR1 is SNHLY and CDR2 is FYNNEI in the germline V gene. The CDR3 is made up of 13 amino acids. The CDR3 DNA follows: TGTGCCAGCAGCGCAGGGGAGGCCTATGGCTACACCTTC. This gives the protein CASSAGEAYGYTF.

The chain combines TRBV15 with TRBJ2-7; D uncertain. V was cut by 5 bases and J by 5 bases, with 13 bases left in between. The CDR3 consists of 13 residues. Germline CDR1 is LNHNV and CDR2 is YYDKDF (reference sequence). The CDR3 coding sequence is TGTGCCACCAGCTCCATAACTGGAGACGAGCAGTACTTC. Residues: CATSSITGDEQYF.